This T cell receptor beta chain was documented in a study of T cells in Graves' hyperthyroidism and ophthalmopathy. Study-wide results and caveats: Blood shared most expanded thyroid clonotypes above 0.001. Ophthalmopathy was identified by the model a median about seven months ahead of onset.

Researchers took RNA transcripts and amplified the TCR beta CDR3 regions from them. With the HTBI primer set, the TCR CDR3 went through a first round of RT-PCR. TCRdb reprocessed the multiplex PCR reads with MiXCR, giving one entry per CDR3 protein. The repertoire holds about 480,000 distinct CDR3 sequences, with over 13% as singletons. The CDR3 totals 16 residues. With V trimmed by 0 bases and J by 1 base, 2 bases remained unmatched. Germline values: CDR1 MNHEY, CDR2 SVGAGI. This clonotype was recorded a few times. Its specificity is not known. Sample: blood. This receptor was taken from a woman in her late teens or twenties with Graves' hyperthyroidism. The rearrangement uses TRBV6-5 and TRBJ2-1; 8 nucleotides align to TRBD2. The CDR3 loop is CASSYSAGVSYNEQFF. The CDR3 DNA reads TGTGCCAGCAGTTACTCAGCGGGGGTATCCTACAATGAGCAGTTCTTC.